These T cell receptor beta chains were read from a single sample in a study of T-cell memory formation after mild COVID-19. TCRdb fed the 5' RACE reads into MiXCR, producing one record per CDR3 protein. The sample lists roughly 600,000 distinct CDR3 sequences, under 20% seen once, with around 12% in the top ten. Sequences were obtained from PBMCs or a T cell subset sorted from them (not recorded which). Every receptor here comes from an adult woman who had mild COVID-19 (a few samples of this study predate the infection). Cell type and time point are not known. Both conserved end residues are part of each CDR3. The D gene is left open where the match is weak. Size is omitted from some rows. Given values are once, few, many or a class for expanded clones.

clone_size: NA; d_call: TRBD2; v_call: TRBV29-1; j_call: TRBJ2-1; cdr3_aa: CSVRPRLASTGEQFF; cdr3_nt: TGCAGCGTTCGCCCGCGACTAGCTTCAACGGGTGAGCAGTTCTTC
clone_size: few; d_call: NA; v_call: TRBV9; j_call: TRBJ2-7; cdr3_aa: CASSPTGQGTYEQYF; cdr3_nt: TGTGCCAGCAGCCCCACCGGGCAGGGAACCTACGAGCAGTACTTC
clone_size: few; d_call: TRBD1; v_call: TRBV4-1; j_call: TRBJ2-5; cdr3_aa: CASSPGNRGQETQYF; cdr3_nt: TGCGCCAGCAGCCCCGGGAACAGGGGGCAAGAGACCCAGTACTTC
clone_size: few; d_call: NA; v_call: TRBV6-1; j_call: TRBJ1-1; cdr3_aa: CAGHESSLNTEAFF; cdr3_nt: TGTGCCGGCCATGAATCGAGCTTGAACACTGAAGCTTTCTTT
clone_size: NA; d_call: TRBD1; v_call: TRBV6-5; j_call: TRBJ2-3; cdr3_aa: CASSYGTGDGRDTQYF; cdr3_nt: TGTGCCAGCAGTTACGGGACAGGGGACGGGCGAGATACGCAGTATTTT
clone_size: NA; d_call: NA; v_call: TRBV18; j_call: TRBJ2-1; cdr3_aa: CASSPVGPSGEQFF; cdr3_nt: TGTGCCAGCTCACCAGTGGGGCCCAGTGGTGAGCAGTTCTTC
clone_size: NA; d_call: NA; v_call: TRBV27; j_call: TRBJ2-2; cdr3_aa: CASPTGELFF; cdr3_nt: TGTGCCAGCCCGACCGGGGAGCTGTTTTTT
clone_size: few; d_call: NA; v_call: TRBV24-1; j_call: TRBJ2-1; cdr3_aa: CATSDLPLSGDNEQFF; cdr3_nt: TGTGCCACCAGTGATTTACCTCTATCAGGGGACAATGAGCAGTTCTTC
clone_size: NA; d_call: TRBD1; v_call: TRBV5-6; j_call: TRBJ2-4; cdr3_aa: CASSLGTGKNIQYF; cdr3_nt: TGTGCCAGCAGCTTGGGGACAGGGAAAAACATTCAGTACTTC
clone_size: NA; d_call: NA; v_call: TRBV5-6; j_call: TRBJ2-5; cdr3_aa: CASRSGVGETQYF; cdr3_nt: TGTGCCAGCAGATCCGGAGTCGGGGAGACCCAGTACTTC
clone_size: NA; d_call: NA; v_call: TRBV20-1; j_call: TRBJ1-1; cdr3_aa: CSASRPGLNTEAFF; cdr3_nt: TGCAGTGCTAGTAGGCCGGGGTTGAACACTGAAGCTTTCTTT
clone_size: NA; d_call: NA; v_call: TRBV20-1; j_call: TRBJ1-1; cdr3_aa: CSAPTVGGEAFF; cdr3_nt: TGCAGTGCCCCGACCGTAGGGGGTGAAGCTTTCTTT
clone_size: NA; d_call: NA; v_call: TRBV4-1; j_call: TRBJ1-1; cdr3_aa: CASSSQSLGDTEAFF; cdr3_nt: TGCGCCAGCAGCTCACAGAGCCTGGGTGACACTGAAGCTTTCTTT
clone_size: once; d_call: TRBD1; v_call: TRBV27; j_call: TRBJ1-5; cdr3_aa: CASSLRTGDPDQPQHF; cdr3_nt: TGTGCCAGCAGTTTGAGGACAGGGGACCCAGATCAGCCCCAGCATTTT
clone_size: few; d_call: TRBD1; v_call: TRBV29-1; j_call: TRBJ1-1; cdr3_aa: CSVPGTGTPKAFF; cdr3_nt: TGCAGCGTCCCGGGGACAGGCACTCCCAAAGCTTTCTTT
clone_size: few; d_call: NA; v_call: TRBV29-1; j_call: TRBJ2-3; cdr3_aa: CSVVPPDGLNTQYF; cdr3_nt: TGCAGCGTTGTCCCCCCGGACGGGTTGAATACGCAGTATTTT
clone_size: few; d_call: NA; v_call: TRBV21-1; j_call: TRBJ2-1; cdr3_aa: CASSTGREKYNEQFF; cdr3_nt: TGTGCCAGCAGCACTGGGAGGGAGAAGTACAATGAGCAGTTCTTC
clone_size: NA; d_call: NA; v_call: TRBV4-1; j_call: TRBJ1-1; cdr3_aa: CASSQDLGSGAFF; cdr3_nt: TGCGCCAGCAGCCAAGATCTCGGTAGCGGAGCTTTCTTT
clone_size: NA; d_call: NA; v_call: TRBV29-1; j_call: TRBJ1-2; cdr3_aa: CSVRKQGFGYTF; cdr3_nt: TGCAGCGTCAGAAAGCAGGGTTTTGGCTACACCTTC
clone_size: NA; d_call: TRBD1; v_call: TRBV12-3/TRBV12-4; j_call: TRBJ1-1; cdr3_aa: CASSPHLDRGRFGTEAFF; cdr3_nt: TGTGCCAGCAGCCCCCACCTGGACAGGGGGCGGTTTGGGACTGAAGCTTTCTTT
clone_size: many; d_call: NA; v_call: TRBV7-9; j_call: TRBJ2-1; cdr3_aa: CASSLGSGDLEQFF; cdr3_nt: TGTGCCAGCAGCTTAGGTAGCGGAGACCTCGAGCAGTTCTTC
clone_size: few; d_call: NA; v_call: TRBV20-1; j_call: TRBJ1-4; cdr3_aa: CSARVFESGEKLFF; cdr3_nt: TGCAGTGCTAGAGTCTTCGAATCTGGTGAAAAACTGTTTTTT
clone_size: few; d_call: TRBD2; v_call: TRBV7-6; j_call: TRBJ2-7; cdr3_aa: CASSLVGTSGSYEQYF; cdr3_nt: TGTGCCAGCAGCTTGGTAGGGACTAGCGGATCCTACGAGCAGTACTTC
clone_size: NA; d_call: NA; v_call: TRBV10-2; j_call: TRBJ2-1; cdr3_aa: CATIGTPYNEQFF; cdr3_nt: TGCGCCACCATAGGGACACCCTACAATGAGCAGTTCTTC
clone_size: NA; d_call: TRBD2; v_call: TRBV20-1; j_call: TRBJ2-1; cdr3_aa: CSAQRGGAYNEQFF; cdr3_nt: TGCAGTGCCCAACGGGGGGGTGCCTACAATGAGCAGTTCTTC
clone_size: NA; d_call: TRBD2; v_call: TRBV7-2; j_call: TRBJ2-1; cdr3_aa: CASSLAGTKAYNEQFF; cdr3_nt: TGTGCCAGCAGCTTAGCAGGGACTAAGGCGTACAATGAGCAGTTCTTC
clone_size: NA; d_call: NA; v_call: TRBV7-9; j_call: TRBJ1-6; cdr3_aa: CASSSSLHGPGARPLHF; cdr3_nt: TGTGCCAGCAGCTCATCCCTCCATGGGCCGGGGGCGAGGCCCCTCCACTTT
clone_size: NA; d_call: TRBD2; v_call: TRBV12-3/TRBV12-4; j_call: TRBJ2-3; cdr3_aa: CASPLPKRERGGTDTQYF; cdr3_nt: TGTGCCAGCCCCCTCCCGAAGCGGGAGAGGGGGGGCACAGATACGCAGTATTTT
clone_size: few; d_call: NA; v_call: TRBV6-5; j_call: TRBJ1-3; cdr3_aa: CASTPAGGNTIYF; cdr3_nt: TGTGCCAGCACCCCCGCCGGTGGGAACACCATATATTTT
clone_size: NA; d_call: TRBD2; v_call: TRBV4-1; j_call: TRBJ2-1; cdr3_aa: CASSQAVVAGGYNEQFF; cdr3_nt: TGCGCCAGCAGCCAAGCCGTTGTAGCGGGAGGGTACAATGAGCAGTTCTTC
clone_size: few; d_call: NA; v_call: TRBV7-8; j_call: TRBJ1-2; cdr3_aa: CASSQGGSYGYTF; cdr3_nt: TGTGCCAGCAGCCAGGGCGGGAGCTATGGCTACACCTTC
clone_size: few; d_call: NA; v_call: TRBV25-1; j_call: TRBJ2-2; cdr3_aa: CASRRWSGELFF; cdr3_nt: TGTGCCAGCAGACGGTGGTCCGGGGAGCTGTTTTTT
clone_size: NA; d_call: NA; v_call: TRBV7-6; j_call: TRBJ2-3; cdr3_aa: CASSPDFGGASTDTQYF; cdr3_nt: TGTGCCAGCAGCCCGGACTTTGGCGGGGCTAGCACAGATACGCAGTATTTT
clone_size: few; d_call: TRBD1; v_call: TRBV20-1; j_call: TRBJ1-1; cdr3_aa: CSAAKGGTGAFF; cdr3_nt: TGCAGTGCTGCCAAGGGGGGGACAGGGGCTTTCTTT
clone_size: many; d_call: NA; v_call: TRBV7-2; j_call: TRBJ2-2; cdr3_aa: CASSLGGSNTGELFF; cdr3_nt: TGTGCCAGCAGCTTAGGTGGATCGAACACCGGGGAGCTGTTTTTT
clone_size: few; d_call: TRBD2; v_call: TRBV24-1; j_call: TRBJ2-1; cdr3_aa: CATSSMSSGSSYNEQFF; cdr3_nt: TGTGCCACCAGTAGTATGTCGAGCGGGAGCTCCTACAATGAGCAGTTCTTC
clone_size: few; d_call: TRBD1; v_call: TRBV20-1; j_call: TRBJ2-1; cdr3_aa: CSARDPSLPTGGAYNEQFF; cdr3_nt: TGCAGTGCTAGAGATCCCAGCCTTCCGACAGGGGGTGCGTACAATGAGCAGTTCTTC
clone_size: few; d_call: NA; v_call: TRBV18; j_call: TRBJ2-2; cdr3_aa: CASSPEGASDTGELFF; cdr3_nt: TGTGCCAGCTCACCTGAAGGGGCCTCAGACACCGGGGAGCTGTTTTTT
clone_size: NA; d_call: NA; v_call: TRBV7-2; j_call: TRBJ2-1; cdr3_aa: CASSFPPLRTSYNEQFF; cdr3_nt: TGTGCCAGCAGCTTTCCCCCCTTGCGTACCTCCTACAATGAGCAGTTCTTC
clone_size: many; d_call: NA; v_call: TRBV29-1; j_call: TRBJ2-1; cdr3_aa: CSVAGEDEQFF; cdr3_nt: TGCAGCGTTGCTGGGGAAGATGAGCAGTTCTTC
clone_size: few; d_call: NA; v_call: TRBV12-3/TRBV12-4; j_call: TRBJ2-1; cdr3_aa: CASSPAGGPWNEQFF; cdr3_nt: TGTGCCAGCAGTCCCGCCGGGGGCCCATGGAATGAGCAGTTCTTC
clone_size: NA; d_call: NA; v_call: TRBV2; j_call: TRBJ2-1; cdr3_aa: CASSRPGAEQFF; cdr3_nt: TGTGCCAGCAGCCGACCGGGTGCTGAGCAGTTCTTC
clone_size: NA; d_call: TRBD2; v_call: TRBV7-6; j_call: TRBJ2-3; cdr3_aa: CASSLNSGGGTDTQYF; cdr3_nt: TGTGCCAGCAGCCTTAATAGCGGGGGGGGCACAGATACGCAGTATTTT
clone_size: few; d_call: NA; v_call: TRBV6-5; j_call: TRBJ1-1; cdr3_aa: CASSRDGLNTEAFF; cdr3_nt: TGTGCCAGCAGTCGCGACGGGCTGAACACTGAAGCTTTCTTT
clone_size: NA; d_call: TRBD2; v_call: TRBV7-9; j_call: TRBJ2-5; cdr3_aa: CASSLALAGTQETQYF; cdr3_nt: TGTGCCAGCAGCTTAGCTCTAGCGGGGACCCAAGAGACCCAGTACTTC
clone_size: NA; d_call: NA; v_call: TRBV5-6; j_call: TRBJ2-5; cdr3_aa: CASSRRGSGGETQYF; cdr3_nt: TGTGCCAGCAGCAGGAGGGGCAGTGGAGGTGAGACCCAGTACTTC
clone_size: NA; d_call: NA; v_call: TRBV11-3; j_call: TRBJ2-7; cdr3_aa: CASSISRAHEQYF; cdr3_nt: TGTGCCAGCAGCATTTCCAGGGCCCACGAGCAGTACTTC
clone_size: NA; d_call: NA; v_call: TRBV6-5; j_call: TRBJ1-1; cdr3_aa: CASRDRGAANTEAFF; cdr3_nt: TGTGCCAGCAGGGACCGGGGGGCGGCGAACACTGAAGCTTTCTTT
clone_size: many; d_call: TRBD1; v_call: TRBV7-2; j_call: TRBJ2-3; cdr3_aa: CASSRKTGTDTQYF; cdr3_nt: TGTGCCAGCAGCCGGAAGACAGGGACCGATACGCAGTATTTT
clone_size: NA; d_call: TRBD1; v_call: TRBV6-5; j_call: TRBJ2-7; cdr3_aa: CASSQTGGKQYF; cdr3_nt: TGTGCCAGCAGTCAGACAGGGGGGAAGCAGTACTTC
clone_size: NA; d_call: NA; v_call: TRBV20-1; j_call: TRBJ2-7; cdr3_aa: CSARRDMAYEQYF; cdr3_nt: TGCAGTGCACGTCGGGACATGGCCTACGAGCAGTACTTC
clone_size: few; d_call: NA; v_call: TRBV7-6; j_call: TRBJ2-3; cdr3_aa: CASSKKDGTDTQYF; cdr3_nt: TGTGCCAGCAGCAAGAAGGACGGCACAGATACGCAGTATTTT
clone_size: NA; d_call: NA; v_call: TRBV9; j_call: TRBJ2-2; cdr3_aa: CASSSDRTGELFF; cdr3_nt: TGTGCCAGCAGCTCTGACAGAACCGGGGAGCTGTTTTTT
clone_size: NA; d_call: NA; v_call: TRBV5-5; j_call: TRBJ1-1; cdr3_aa: CASSYGAAGITEAFF; cdr3_nt: TGTGCCAGCAGTTACGGGGCTGCCGGTATCACTGAAGCTTTCTTT
clone_size: NA; d_call: NA; v_call: TRBV10-3; j_call: TRBJ2-7; cdr3_aa: CAISSDFYEQYF; cdr3_nt: TGTGCCATCAGTTCGGACTTCTACGAGCAGTACTTC
clone_size: NA; d_call: NA; v_call: TRBV12-3/TRBV12-4; j_call: TRBJ1-5; cdr3_aa: CASSYGGAGQPQHF; cdr3_nt: TGTGCCAGCAGTTACGGTGGGGCGGGTCAGCCCCAGCATTTT
clone_size: few; d_call: NA; v_call: TRBV3-1; j_call: TRBJ1-1; cdr3_aa: CATRDLTEAFF; cdr3_nt: TGTGCCACCCGGGACTTGACTGAAGCTTTCTTT
clone_size: few; d_call: NA; v_call: TRBV7-6; j_call: TRBJ2-5; cdr3_aa: CASTRSGQRTETQYF; cdr3_nt: TGTGCCAGCACCCGCTCCGGGCAGAGGACGGAGACCCAGTACTTC
clone_size: NA; d_call: TRBD2; v_call: TRBV7-9; j_call: TRBJ2-5; cdr3_aa: CASSLVPSGGTETQYF; cdr3_nt: TGTGCCAGCAGCTTAGTCCCTAGCGGGGGAACAGAGACCCAGTACTTC